This entry features one T cell receptor beta chain sequence. The sample comes from a study of blood T cell repertoires in COVID-19. The wider study: Researchers got acute and convalescent COVID-19 samples from the United States, Italy and Spain. T cells, B-cell-depleted T cells, or PBMCs supplied cDNA or gDNA.

There are 13 residues in the CDR3. Per germline, CDR1 SEHNR and CDR2 FQNEAQ (reference sequence). V shed 1 base and J shed 6 bases, with 9 bases lying between them. Authors' data handling: Estimation of nucleated cell counts was performed using reference gene primer amplification. Repertoires were generated with immunoSEQ multiplex PCR, while TCRdb's copy carries only in-frame clones and drops some. V, J and clone size derive from that table, while D and trimming were established from the DNA sequence. The table lists tens of thousands of clones, 80% of them singletons. The specimen was peripheral blood. The sequence derives from a woman older than 75 with acute or convalescent COVID-19. The rearrangement joins TRBV7-9 to TRBJ1-2; D gene unclear. The CDR3 loop reads CASSLVGADGYTF. In DNA, the CDR3 is TGTGCCAGCAGCTTAGTTGGAGCGGATGGCTACACCTTC.